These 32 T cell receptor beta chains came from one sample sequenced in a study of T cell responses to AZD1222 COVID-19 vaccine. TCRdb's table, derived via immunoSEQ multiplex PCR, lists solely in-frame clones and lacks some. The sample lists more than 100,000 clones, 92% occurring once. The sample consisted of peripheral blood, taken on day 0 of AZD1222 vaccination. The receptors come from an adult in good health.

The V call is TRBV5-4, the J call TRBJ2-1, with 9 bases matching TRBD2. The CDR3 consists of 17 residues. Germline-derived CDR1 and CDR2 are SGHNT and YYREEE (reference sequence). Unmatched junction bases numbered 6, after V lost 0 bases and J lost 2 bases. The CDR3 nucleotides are TGTGCCAGCAGCTTGGCCGGTAGCGGGAGTACCTACAATGAGCAGTTCTTC. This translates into CASSLAGSGSTYNEQFF.

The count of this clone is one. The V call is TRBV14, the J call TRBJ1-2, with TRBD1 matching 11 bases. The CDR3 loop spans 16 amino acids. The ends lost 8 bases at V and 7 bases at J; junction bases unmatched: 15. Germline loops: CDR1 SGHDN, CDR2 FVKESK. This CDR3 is CASVGQGATGLSGYTF. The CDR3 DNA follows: TGTGCCAGCGTTGGACAGGGGGCGACCGGGCTATCTGGCTACACCTTC.

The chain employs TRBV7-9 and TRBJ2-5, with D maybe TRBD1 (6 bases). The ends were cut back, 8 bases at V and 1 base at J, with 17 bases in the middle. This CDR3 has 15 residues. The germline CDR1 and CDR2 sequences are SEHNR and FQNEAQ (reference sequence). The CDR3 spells CASEGPPGVQETQYF. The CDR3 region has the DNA TGTGCCAGCGAGGGACCCCCAGGGGTCCAAGAGACCCAGTACTTC.

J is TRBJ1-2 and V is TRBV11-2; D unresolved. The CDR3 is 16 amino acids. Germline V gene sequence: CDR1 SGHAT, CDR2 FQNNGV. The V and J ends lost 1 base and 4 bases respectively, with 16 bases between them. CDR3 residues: CASSLASRSVGYGYTF. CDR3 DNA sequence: TGTGCCAGCAGCTTAGCCTCCCGGTCGGTGGGCTATGGCTACACCTTC. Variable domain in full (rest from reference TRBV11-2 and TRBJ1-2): EAGVAQSPRYKIIEKRQSVAFWCNPISGHATLYWYQQILGQGPKLLIQFQNNGVVDDSQLPKDRFSAERLKGVDSTLKIQPAKLEDSAVYLCASSLASRSVGYGYTFGSGTRLTVV.

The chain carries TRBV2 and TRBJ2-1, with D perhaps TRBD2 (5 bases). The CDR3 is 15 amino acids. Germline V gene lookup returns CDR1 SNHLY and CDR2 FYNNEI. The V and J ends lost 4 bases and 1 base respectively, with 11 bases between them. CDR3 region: CASSVGVGSYNEQFF. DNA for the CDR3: TGTGCCAGCAGTGTCGGGGTAGGGTCCTACAATGAGCAGTTCTTC.

CDR3 DNA: TGTGCCAGCCGGACAGGGGGCCAGCCCCAGCATTTT. Translating it yields CASRTGGQPQHF. V usage is TRBV6-6 and J usage is TRBJ1-5, with 11 bases matching TRBD1. CDR1 MNHNY and CDR2 SVGAGI come from the germline V gene (reference sequence). The V gene end was trimmed by 8 bases and the J gene end by 7 bases; junction bases not matched to a gene: 1. This CDR3 has 12 residues.

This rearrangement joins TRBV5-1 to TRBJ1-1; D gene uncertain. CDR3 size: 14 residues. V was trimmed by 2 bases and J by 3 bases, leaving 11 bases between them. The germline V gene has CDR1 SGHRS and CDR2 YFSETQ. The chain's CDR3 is CASSFSGSDTEAFF. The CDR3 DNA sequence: TGCGCCAGCAGCTTTTCCGGGTCGGACACTGAAGCTTTCTTT.

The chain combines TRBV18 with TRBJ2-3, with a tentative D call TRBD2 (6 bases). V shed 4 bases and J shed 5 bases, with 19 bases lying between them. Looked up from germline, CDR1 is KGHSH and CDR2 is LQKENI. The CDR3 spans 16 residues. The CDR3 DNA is TGTGCCAGCTCACGCGGGGCAATAAATACCGGAGATACGCAGTATTTT. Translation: CASSRGAINTGDTQYF.

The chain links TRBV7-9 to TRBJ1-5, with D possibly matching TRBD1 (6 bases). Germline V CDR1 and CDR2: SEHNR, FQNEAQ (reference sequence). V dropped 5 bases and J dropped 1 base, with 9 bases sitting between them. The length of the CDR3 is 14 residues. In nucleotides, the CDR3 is TGTGCCAGCAGCCCGGACAGAAGCAATCAGCCCCAGCATTTT. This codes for CASSPDRSNQPQHF. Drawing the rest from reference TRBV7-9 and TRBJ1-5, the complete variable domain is DTGVSQNPRHKITKRGQNVTFRCDPISEHNRLYWYRQTLGQGPEFLTYFQNEAQLEKSRLLSDRFSAERPKGSFSTLEIQRTEQGDSAMYLCASSPDRSNQPQHFGDGTRLSIL.

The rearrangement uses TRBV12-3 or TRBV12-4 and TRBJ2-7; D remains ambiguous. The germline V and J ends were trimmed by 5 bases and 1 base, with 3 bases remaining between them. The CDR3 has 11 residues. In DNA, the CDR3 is TGTGCCAGCAGTCCATCCTACGAGCAGTACTTC. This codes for CASSPSYEQYF.

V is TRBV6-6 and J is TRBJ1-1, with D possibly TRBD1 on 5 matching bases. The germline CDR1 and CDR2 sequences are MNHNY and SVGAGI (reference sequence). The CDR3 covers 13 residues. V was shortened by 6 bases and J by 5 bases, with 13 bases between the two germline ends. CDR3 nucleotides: TGTGCCAGCAGGGGGGACGCGTGGACTGAAGCTTTCTTT. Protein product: CASRGDAWTEAFF.

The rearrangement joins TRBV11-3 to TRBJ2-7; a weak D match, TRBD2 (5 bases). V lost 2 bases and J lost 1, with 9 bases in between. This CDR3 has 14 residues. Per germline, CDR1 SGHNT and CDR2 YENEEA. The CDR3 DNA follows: TGTGCCAGCAGCTTAAGCATAGCGTCCTACGAGCAGTACGTC. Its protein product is CASSLSIASYEQYV.

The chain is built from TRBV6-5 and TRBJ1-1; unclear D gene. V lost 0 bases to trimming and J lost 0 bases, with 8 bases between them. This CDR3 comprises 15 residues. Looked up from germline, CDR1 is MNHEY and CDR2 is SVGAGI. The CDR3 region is CASSYSRPVNTEAFF. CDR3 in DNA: TGTGCCAGCAGTTACTCGAGGCCGGTGAACACTGAAGCTTTCTTT.

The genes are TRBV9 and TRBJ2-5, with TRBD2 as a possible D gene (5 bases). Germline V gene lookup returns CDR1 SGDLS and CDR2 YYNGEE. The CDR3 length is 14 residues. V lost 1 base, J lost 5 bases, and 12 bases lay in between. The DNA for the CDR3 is TGTGCCAGCAGCGTACGCTCTAGCCGGGAGACCCAGTACTTC. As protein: CASSVRSSRETQYF.

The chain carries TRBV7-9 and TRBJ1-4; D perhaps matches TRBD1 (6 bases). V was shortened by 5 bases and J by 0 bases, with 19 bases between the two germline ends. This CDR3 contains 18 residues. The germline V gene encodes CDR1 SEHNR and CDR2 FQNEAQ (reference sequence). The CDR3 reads CASSRWAGGGATNEKLFF. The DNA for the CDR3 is TGTGCCAGCAGCCGCTGGGCGGGAGGGGGAGCAACTAATGAAAAACTGTTTTTT.

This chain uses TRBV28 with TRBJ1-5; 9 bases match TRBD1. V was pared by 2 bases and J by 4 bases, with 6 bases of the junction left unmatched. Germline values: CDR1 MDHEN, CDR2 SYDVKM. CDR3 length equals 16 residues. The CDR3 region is CASSLGQGIRNQPQHF. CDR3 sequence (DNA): TGTGCCAGCAGTTTAGGACAGGGGATTCGTAATCAGCCCCAGCATTTT. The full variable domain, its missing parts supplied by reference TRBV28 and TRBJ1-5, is DVKVTQSSRYLVKRTGEKVFLECVQDMDHENMFWYRQDPGLGLRLIYFSYDVKMKEKGDIPEGYSVSREKKERFSLILESASTNQTSMYLCASSLGQGIRNQPQHFGDGTRLSIL.

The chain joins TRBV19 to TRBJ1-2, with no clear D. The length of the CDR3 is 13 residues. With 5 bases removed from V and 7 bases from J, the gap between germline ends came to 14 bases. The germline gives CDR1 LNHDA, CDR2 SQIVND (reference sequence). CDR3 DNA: TGTGCCAGTAGTTTGGGGAGAATCAGTGGCTACACCTTC. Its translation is CASSLGRISGYTF.

CDR3 in amino acids: CASSLVPQGGIYGYTF. CDR3 coding DNA: TGTGCCAGCAGCTTAGTCCCCCAGGGGGGGATCTATGGCTACACCTTC. This chain joins TRBV11-3 and TRBJ1-2, with 7 bases lining up with TRBD1. The CDR3 is 16 residues long. Trimming cost V 1 base and J 4 bases; bases outside gene matches: 9. Germline-derived CDR1 and CDR2 are SGHNT and YENEEA. The complete variable domain, with remaining parts taken from reference TRBV11-3 and TRBJ1-2, reads EAGVVQSPRYKIIEKKQPVAFWCNPISGHNTLYWYLQNLGQGPELLIRYENEEAVDDSQLPKDRFSAERLKGVDSTLKIQPAELGDSAVYLCASSLVPQGGIYGYTFGSGTRLTVV.

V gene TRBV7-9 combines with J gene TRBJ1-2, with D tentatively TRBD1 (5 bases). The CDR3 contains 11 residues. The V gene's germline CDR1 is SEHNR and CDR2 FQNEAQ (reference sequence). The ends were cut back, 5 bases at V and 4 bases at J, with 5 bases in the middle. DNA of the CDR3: TGTGCCAGCAGCAGGGGCTATGGCTACACCTTC. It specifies CASSRGYGYTF. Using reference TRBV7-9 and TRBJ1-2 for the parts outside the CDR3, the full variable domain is DTGVSQNPRHKITKRGQNVTFRCDPISEHNRLYWYRQTLGQGPEFLTYFQNEAQLEKSRLLSDRFSAERPKGSFSTLEIQRTEQGDSAMYLCASSRGYGYTFGSGTRLTVV.

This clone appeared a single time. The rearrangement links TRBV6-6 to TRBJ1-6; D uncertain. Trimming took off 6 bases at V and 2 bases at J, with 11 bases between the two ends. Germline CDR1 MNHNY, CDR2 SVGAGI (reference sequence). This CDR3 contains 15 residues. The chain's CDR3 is CASRTTETYNSPLHF. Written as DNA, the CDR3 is TGTGCCAGCAGGACCACAGAGACCTATAATTCACCCCTCCACTTT.

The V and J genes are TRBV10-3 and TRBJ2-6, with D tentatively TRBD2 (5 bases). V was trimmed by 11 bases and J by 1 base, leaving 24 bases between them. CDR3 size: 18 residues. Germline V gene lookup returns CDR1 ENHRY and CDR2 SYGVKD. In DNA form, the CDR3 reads TGTGCCTCCTCCCCCAGACAATCAAGAGGGTCTGGGGCCAACGTCCTGACTTTC. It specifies CASSPRQSRGSGANVLTF.

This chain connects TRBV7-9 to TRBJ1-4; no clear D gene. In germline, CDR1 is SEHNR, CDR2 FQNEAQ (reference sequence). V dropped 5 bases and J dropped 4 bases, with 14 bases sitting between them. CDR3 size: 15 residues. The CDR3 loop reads CASSPRAANNEKLFF. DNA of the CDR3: TGTGCCAGCAGCCCTCGGGCAGCTAATAATGAAAAACTGTTTTTT.

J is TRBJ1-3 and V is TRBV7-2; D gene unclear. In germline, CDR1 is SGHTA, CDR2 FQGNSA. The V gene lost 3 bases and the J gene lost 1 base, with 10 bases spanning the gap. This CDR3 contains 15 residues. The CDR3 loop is CASSFHSRSGNTIYF. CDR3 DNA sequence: TGTGCCAGCAGCTTTCACTCGAGGTCTGGAAACACCATATATTTT.

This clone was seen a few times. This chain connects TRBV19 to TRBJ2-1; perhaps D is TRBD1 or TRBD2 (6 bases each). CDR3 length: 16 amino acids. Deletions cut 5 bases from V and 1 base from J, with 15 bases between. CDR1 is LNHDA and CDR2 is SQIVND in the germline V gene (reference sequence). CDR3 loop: CASSPRGRRSYNEQFF. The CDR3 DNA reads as TGTGCCAGTAGTCCGAGGGGGAGGCGGTCCTACAATGAGCAGTTCTTC.

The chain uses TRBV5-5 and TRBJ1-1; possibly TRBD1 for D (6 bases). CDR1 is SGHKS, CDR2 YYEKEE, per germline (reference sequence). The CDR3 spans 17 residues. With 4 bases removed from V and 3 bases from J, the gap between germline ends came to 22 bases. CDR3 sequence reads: CASSTGTNSGGYTEAFF. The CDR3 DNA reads TGTGCCAGCAGCACGGGGACAAACTCTGGTGGGTACACTGAAGCTTTCTTT.

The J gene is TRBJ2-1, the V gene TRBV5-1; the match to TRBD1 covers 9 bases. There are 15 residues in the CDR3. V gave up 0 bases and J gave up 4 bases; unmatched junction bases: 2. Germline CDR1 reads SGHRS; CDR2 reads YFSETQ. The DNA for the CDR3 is TGCGCCAGCAGCTTGGCACAGGGGGCTTACAATGAGCAGTTCTTC. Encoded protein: CASSLAQGAYNEQFF.

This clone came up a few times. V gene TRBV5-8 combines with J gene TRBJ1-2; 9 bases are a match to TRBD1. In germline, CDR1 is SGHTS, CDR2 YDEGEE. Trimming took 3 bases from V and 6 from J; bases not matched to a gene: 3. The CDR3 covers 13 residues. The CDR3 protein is CASSSRTGDGYTF. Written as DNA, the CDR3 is TGTGCCAGCAGCTCCCGGACAGGGGATGGCTACACCTTC. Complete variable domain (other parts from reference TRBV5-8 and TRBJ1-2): EAGVTQSPTHLIKTRGQQATLRCSPISGHTSVYWYQQALGLGLQFLLWYDEGEERNRGNFPPRFSGRQFPNYSSELNVNALELEDSALYLCASSSRTGDGYTFGSGTRLTVV.

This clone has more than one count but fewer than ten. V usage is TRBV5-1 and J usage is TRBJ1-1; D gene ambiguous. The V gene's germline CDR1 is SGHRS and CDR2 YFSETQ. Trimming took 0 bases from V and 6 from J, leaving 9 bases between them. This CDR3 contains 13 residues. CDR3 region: CASSLVPGAEAFF. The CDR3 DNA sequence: TGCGCCAGCAGCTTGGTCCCGGGCGCTGAAGCTTTCTTT.

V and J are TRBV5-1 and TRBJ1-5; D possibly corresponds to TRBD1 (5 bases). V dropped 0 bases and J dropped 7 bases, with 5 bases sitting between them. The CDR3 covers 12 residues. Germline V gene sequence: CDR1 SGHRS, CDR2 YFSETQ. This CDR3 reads CASSLEGQPQHF. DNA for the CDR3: TGCGCCAGCAGCTTGGAGGGGCAGCCCCAGCATTTT. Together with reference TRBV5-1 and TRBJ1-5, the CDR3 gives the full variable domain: KAGVTQTPRYLIKTRGQQVTLSCSPISGHRSVSWYQQTPGQGLQFLFEYFSETQRNKGNFPGRFSGRQFSNSRSEMNVSTLELGDSALYLCASSLEGQPQHFGDGTRLSIL.

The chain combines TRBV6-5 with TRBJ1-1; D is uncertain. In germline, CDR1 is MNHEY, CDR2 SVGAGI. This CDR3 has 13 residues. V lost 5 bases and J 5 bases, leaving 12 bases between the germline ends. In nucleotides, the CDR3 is TGTGCCAGCAGTCCCGTGGGGAAAACTGAAGCTTTCTTT. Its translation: CASSPVGKTEAFF.

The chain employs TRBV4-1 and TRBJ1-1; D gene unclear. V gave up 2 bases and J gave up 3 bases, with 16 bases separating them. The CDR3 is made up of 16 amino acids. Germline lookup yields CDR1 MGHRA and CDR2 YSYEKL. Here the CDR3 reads CASSQTNGVSDTEAFF. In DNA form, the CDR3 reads TGCGCCAGCAGCCAAACTAATGGGGTTTCAGACACTGAAGCTTTCTTT.

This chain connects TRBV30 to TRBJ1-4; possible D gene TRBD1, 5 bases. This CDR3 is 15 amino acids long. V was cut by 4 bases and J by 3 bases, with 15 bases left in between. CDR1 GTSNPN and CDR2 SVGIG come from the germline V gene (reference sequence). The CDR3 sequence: CAWNPPGLANEKLFF. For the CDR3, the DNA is TGTGCCTGGAACCCTCCGGGACTTGCTAATGAAAAACTGTTTTTT. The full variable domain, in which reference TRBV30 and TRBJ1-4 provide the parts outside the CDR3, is SQTIHQWPATLVQPVGSPLSLECTVEGTSNPNLYWYRQAAGRGLQLLFYSVGIGQISSEVPQNLSASRPQDRQFILSSKKLLLSDSGFYLCAWNPPGLANEKLFFGSGTQLSVL.